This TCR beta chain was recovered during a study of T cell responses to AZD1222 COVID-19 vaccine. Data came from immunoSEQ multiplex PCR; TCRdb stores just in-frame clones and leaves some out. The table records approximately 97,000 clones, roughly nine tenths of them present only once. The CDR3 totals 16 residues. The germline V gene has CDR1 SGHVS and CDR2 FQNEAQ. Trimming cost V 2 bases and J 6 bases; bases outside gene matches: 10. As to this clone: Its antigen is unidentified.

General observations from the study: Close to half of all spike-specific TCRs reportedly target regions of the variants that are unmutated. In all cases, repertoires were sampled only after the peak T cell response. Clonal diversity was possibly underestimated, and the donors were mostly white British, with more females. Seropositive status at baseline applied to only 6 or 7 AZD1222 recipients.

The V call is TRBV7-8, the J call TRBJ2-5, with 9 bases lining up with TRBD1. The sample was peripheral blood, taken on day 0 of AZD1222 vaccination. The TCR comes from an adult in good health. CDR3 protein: CASSLLQDRGSQTQYF. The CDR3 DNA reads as TGTGCCAGCAGCTTACTTCAGGACAGGGGTTCGCAGACCCAGTACTTC.